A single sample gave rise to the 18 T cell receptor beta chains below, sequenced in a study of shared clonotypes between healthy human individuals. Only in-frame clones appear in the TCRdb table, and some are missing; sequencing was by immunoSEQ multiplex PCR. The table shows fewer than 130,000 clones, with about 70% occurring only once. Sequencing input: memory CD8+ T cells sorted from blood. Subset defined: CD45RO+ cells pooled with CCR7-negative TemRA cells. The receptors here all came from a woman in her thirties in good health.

The CDR3 spells CASSLGVLAAFGETQYF. CDR3 DNA sequence: TGTGCCAGCAGCTTAGGGGTACTTGCCGCCTTTGGCGAGACCCAGTACTTC. V gene TRBV7-9 combines with J gene TRBJ2-5; D ambiguous. The germline gives CDR1 SEHNR, CDR2 FQNEAQ (reference sequence). Trimming pared 1 base from V and 5 bases from J, leaving 20 bases between. CDR3 length equals 17 residues.

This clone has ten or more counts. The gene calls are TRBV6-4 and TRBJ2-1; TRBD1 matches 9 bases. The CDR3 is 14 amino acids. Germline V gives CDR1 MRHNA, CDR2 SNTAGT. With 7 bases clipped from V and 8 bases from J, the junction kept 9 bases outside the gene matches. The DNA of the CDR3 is TGTGCCAGCAAGGGACAGGGTGCGGGGGATGAGCAGTTCTTC. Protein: CASKGQGAGDEQFF.

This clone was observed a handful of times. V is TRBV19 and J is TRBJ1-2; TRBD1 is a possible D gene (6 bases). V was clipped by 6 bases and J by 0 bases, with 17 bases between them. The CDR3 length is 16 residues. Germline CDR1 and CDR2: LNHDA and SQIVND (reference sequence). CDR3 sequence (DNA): TGTGCCAGTAGAGGGGCAGGGGCGTCGGCTAACTATGGCTACACCTTC. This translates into CASRGAGASANYGYTF.

The CDR3 nucleotides read TGTGCCAGCAGTTCTGACGGGAGACCCAATCAGCCCCAGCATTTT. Protein: CASSSDGRPNQPQHF. The chain combines TRBV28 with TRBJ1-5; D unresolved. The germline gives CDR1 MDHEN, CDR2 SYDVKM. This CDR3 region has 15 residues. V was shortened by 4 bases and J by 3 bases, with 13 bases between the two germline ends.

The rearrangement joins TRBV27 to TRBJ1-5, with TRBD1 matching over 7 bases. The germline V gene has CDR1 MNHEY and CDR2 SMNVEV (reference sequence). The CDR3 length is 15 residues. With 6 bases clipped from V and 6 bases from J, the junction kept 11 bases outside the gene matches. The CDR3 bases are TGTGCCAGCAGCAGACACCGGGACAGCGCTCAGCCCCAGCATTTT. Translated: CASSRHRDSAQPQHF.

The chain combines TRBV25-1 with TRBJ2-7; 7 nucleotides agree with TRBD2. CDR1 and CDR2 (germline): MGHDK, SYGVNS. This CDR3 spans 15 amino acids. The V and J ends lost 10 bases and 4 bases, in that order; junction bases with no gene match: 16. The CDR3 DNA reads TGTGCCATAGAGCTAGCGGACGTGAAGACTTACGAGCAGTACTTC. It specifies CAIELADVKTYEQYF.

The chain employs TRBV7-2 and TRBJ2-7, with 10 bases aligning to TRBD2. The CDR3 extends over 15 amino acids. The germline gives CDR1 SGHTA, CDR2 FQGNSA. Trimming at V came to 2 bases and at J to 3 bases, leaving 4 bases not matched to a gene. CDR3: CASSLWTSGLYEQYF. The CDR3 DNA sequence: TGTGCCAGCAGCTTATGGACTAGCGGTCTCTACGAGCAGTACTTC.

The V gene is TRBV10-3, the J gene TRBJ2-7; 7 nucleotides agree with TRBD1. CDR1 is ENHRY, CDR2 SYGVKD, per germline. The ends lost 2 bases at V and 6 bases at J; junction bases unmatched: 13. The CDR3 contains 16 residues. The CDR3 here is CAISEAERQGIPEQYF. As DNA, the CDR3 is TGTGCCATCAGTGAGGCCGAGCGACAGGGTATCCCCGAGCAGTACTTC.

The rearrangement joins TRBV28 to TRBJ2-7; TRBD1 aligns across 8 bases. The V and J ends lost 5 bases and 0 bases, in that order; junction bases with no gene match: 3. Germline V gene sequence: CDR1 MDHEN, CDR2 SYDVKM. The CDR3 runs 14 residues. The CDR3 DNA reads TGTGCCAGCAGTAGGACAGGGAGCTCCTACGAGCAGTACTTC. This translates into CASSRTGSSYEQYF.

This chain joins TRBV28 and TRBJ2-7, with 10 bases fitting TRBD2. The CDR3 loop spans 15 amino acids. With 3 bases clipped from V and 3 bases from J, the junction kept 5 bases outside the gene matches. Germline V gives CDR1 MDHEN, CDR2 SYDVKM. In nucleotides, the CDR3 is TGTGCCAGCAGTTTTAGGACTAGCGGAGTCTACGAGCAGTACTTC. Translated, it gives CASSFRTSGVYEQYF.

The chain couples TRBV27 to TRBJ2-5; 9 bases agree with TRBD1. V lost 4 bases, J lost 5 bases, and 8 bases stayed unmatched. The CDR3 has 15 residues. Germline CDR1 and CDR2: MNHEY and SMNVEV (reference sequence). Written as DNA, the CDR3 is TGTGCCAGCAGTTGGTCGACAGGGGGAAGGGAGACCCAGTACTTC. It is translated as CASSWSTGGRETQYF.

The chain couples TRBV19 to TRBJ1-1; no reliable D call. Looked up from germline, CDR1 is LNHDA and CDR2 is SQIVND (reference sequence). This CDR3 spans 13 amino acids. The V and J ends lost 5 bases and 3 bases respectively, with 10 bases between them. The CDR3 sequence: CASSVWVHTEAFF. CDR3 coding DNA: TGTGCCAGTAGTGTTTGGGTGCACACTGAAGCTTTCTTT.

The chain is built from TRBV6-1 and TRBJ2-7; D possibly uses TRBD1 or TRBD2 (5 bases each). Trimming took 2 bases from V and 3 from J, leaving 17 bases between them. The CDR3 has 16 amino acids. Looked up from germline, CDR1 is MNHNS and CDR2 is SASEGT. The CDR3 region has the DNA TGTGCCAGCAGTGAACCACTTTGGGGGATGAGCTACGAGCAGTACTTC. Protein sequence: CASSEPLWGMSYEQYF.

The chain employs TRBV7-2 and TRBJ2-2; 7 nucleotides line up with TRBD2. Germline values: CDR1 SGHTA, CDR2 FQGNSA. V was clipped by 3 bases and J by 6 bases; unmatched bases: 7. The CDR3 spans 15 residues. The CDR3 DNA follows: TGTGCCAGCAGCTTGCTAGCGGTGGTTCCCGGGGAGCTGTTTTTT. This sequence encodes CASSLLAVVPGELFF.

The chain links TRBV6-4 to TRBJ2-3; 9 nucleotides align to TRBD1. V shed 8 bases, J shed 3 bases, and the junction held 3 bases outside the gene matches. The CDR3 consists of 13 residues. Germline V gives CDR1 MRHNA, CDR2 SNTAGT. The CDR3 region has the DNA TGTGCCAGCGGGACAGGGAGTACAGATACGCAGTATTTT. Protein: CASGTGSTDTQYF.

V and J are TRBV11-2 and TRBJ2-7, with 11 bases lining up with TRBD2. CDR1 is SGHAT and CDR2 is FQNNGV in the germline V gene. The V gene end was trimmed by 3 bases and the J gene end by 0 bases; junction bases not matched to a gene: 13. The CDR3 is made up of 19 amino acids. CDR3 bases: TGTGCCAGCAGCTTTCGCCCGGGACTAGCGGCCTTAAGCTCCTACGAGCAGTACTTC. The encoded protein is CASSFRPGLAALSSYEQYF.

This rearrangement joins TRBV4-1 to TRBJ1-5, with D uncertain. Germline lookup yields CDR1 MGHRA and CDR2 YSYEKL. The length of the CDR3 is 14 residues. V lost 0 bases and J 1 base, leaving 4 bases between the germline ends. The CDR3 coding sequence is TGCGCCAGCAGCCAAGATCACAGCAATCAGCCCCAGCATTTT. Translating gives CASSQDHSNQPQHF.

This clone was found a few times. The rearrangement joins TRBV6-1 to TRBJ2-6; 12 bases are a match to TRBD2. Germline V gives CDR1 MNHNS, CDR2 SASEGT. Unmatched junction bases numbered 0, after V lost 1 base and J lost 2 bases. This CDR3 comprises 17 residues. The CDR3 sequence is CASSEGLAGAGANVLTF. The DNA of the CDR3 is TGTGCCAGCAGTGAAGGACTAGCGGGAGCTGGGGCCAACGTCCTGACTTTC.